This entry features one T cell receptor (beta chain) sequence. No antigen is known for it. The study sampled nominally healthy donors, though unrecorded immune exposures were likely. These data originate in a study of cytomegalovirus exposure and HLA in healthy donors. Study-level points and caveats: When a later analysis compared HLA-associated TCR beta chains with equally common others, the HLA-associated chains turned out to be more clonally expanded and to have lower generation probabilities. A highly shared variant cluster was judged a likely technical artifact.

It was with 60 Vbeta and 13 Jbeta primers that the PCR ran. The assay was immunoSEQ multiplex PCR, and TCRdb's table has in-frame clones only and misses some. This table has around 130,000 clones, just over 70% appearing once. The sequenced sample was PBMCs. The receptor comes from a woman aged 55 to 70 in good health and CMV-seropositive.

The CDR3: CASSYQGQGVLGYTF. The CDR3 coding sequence is TGTGCCAGCAGTTACCAAGGACAGGGGGTCCTAGGCTACACCTTC. V is TRBV6-5 and J is TRBJ1-2; 10 bases map to TRBD1. The CDR3 is 15 residues long. Germline V gene sequence: CDR1 MNHEY, CDR2 SVGAGI. V lost 2 bases, J lost 8 bases, and 8 bases stayed unmatched.